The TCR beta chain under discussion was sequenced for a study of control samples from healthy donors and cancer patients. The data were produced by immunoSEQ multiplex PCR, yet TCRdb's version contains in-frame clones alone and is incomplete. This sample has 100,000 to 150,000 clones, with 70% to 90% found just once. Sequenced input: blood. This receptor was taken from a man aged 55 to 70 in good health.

The CDR3 sequence: CASKTGQGYGYTF. The CDR3 DNA sequence: TGTGCCAGCAAGACGGGACAGGGTTATGGCTACACCTTC. V is TRBV27 and J is TRBJ1-2, with TRBD1 identical over 9 bases. Germline V gene data show CDR1 as MNHEY and CDR2 as SMNVEV (reference sequence). V lost 7 bases, J lost 5 bases, and 5 bases stayed unmatched. The CDR3 spans 13 residues.